Presented here are 11 T cell receptor beta chains from one specimen sequenced in a study of blood T cell repertoires in COVID-19. TCRdb keeps only in-frame clones here, not all; method: immunoSEQ multiplex PCR. The sample lists about 140,000 clones; 82% were seen once. The sample taken for sequencing was peripheral blood. All receptors come from a woman older than 75 with acute or convalescent COVID-19.

V is TRBV18 and J is TRBJ2-7, with 7 bases identical to TRBD2. Germline V gene lookup returns CDR1 KGHSH and CDR2 LQKENI. The V segment lost 6 bases and the J segment 6 bases; nucleotides outside the gene matches: 11. The CDR3 loop spans 14 amino acids. CDR3 loop: CASSPGRGESEQYF. Written as DNA, the CDR3 is TGTGCCAGCTCCCCGGGACGGGGGGAAAGCGAGCAGTACTTC.

The chain combines TRBV2 with TRBJ1-4, with 10 bases lining up with TRBD1. V trimming: 5 bases; J trimming: 6 bases; junction bases outside the gene matches: 3. Germline-derived CDR1 and CDR2 are SNHLY and FYNNEI. The CDR3 is 14 amino acids. The CDR3: CASSRGQGHEKLFF. The DNA for the CDR3 is TGTGCCAGCAGTCGGGGACAGGGGCATGAAAAACTGTTTTTT.

This clone was observed once. This sequence joins TRBV24-1 and TRBJ2-2; 7 bases are a match to TRBD2. The CDR3 is made up of 17 amino acids. V was clipped by 1 base and J by 1 base; unmatched bases: 5. CDR1 is KGHDR and CDR2 is SFDVKD in the germline V gene. CDR3: CATSDFRLAGNTGELFF. Written as DNA, the CDR3 is TGTGCCACCAGTGATTTTAGATTAGCGGGGAACACCGGGGAGCTGTTTTTT.

The chain has TRBV20-1 and TRBJ2-1; D remains ambiguous. Germline values: CDR1 DFQATT, CDR2 SNEGSKA (reference sequence). The V and J ends lost 3 bases and 8 bases respectively, with 8 bases between them. The CDR3 extends over 11 amino acids. CDR3 amino acids: CSARPWHEQFF. The CDR3 coding sequence is TGCAGTGCTAGGCCCTGGCATGAGCAGTTCTTC.

The CDR3 is CSAGAYNQPQHF. The DNA for the CDR3 is TGCAGTGCTGGTGCTTACAATCAGCCCCAGCATTTT. V and J are TRBV20-1 and TRBJ1-5; D unclear. V gave up 5 bases and J gave up 3 bases, with 8 bases separating them. Germline loops: CDR1 DFQATT, CDR2 SNEGSKA (reference sequence). CDR3 length: 12 residues.

The V gene is TRBV9, the J gene TRBJ1-4, with 8 bases identical to TRBD1. The CDR3 contains 19 residues. Trimming took 0 bases from V and 0 from J; bases not matched to a gene: 10. From germline, CDR1 is SGDLS and CDR2 YYNGEE. CDR3 region: CASSVDVTDRGATNEKLFF. The CDR3 nucleotides are TGTGCCAGCAGCGTAGACGTCACCGACAGGGGAGCAACTAATGAAAAACTGTTTTTT.

The gene calls are TRBV28 and TRBJ2-1, with TRBD2 matching over 8 bases. With 4 bases clipped from V and 0 bases from J, the junction kept 5 bases outside the gene matches. CDR1 is MDHEN, CDR2 SYDVKM, per germline. The CDR3 extends over 16 amino acids. The CDR3 DNA is TGTGCCAGCAGTTCACTAGCGGAGCGCTCCTACAATGAGCAGTTCTTC. Its protein is CASSSLAERSYNEQFF.

The rearrangement uses TRBV7-9 and TRBJ2-7; possible D gene TRBD2, 5 bases. The V gene's germline CDR1 is SEHNR and CDR2 FQNEAQ (reference sequence). Trimming cost V 2 bases and J 2 bases, with 16 bases left between them. This CDR3 comprises 16 residues. CDR3 coding DNA: TGTGCCAGCAGCTTATTCTATACCGGGGTAACCTACGAGCAGTACTTC. Translated, it gives CASSLFYTGVTYEQYF.

J is TRBJ2-7 and V is TRBV5-1, with 9 bases that match TRBD1. The V and J ends lost 4 bases and 6 bases, in that order; junction bases with no gene match: 11. Germline assignment: CDR1 SGHRS and CDR2 YFSETQ. This CDR3 is built from 15 residues. CDR3 loop: CASSPGTGPPSEQYF. The CDR3 nucleotides read TGCGCCAGCAGCCCGGGGACAGGGCCCCCCTCCGAGCAGTACTTC.

The chain is built from TRBV10-3 and TRBJ2-2; D gene unclear. Between the trimmed V and J ends, which lost 3 bases and 0 bases, there was a span of 11 bases. Germline V gives CDR1 ENHRY, CDR2 SYGVKD. The CDR3 is 16 residues long. In DNA form, the CDR3 reads TGTGCCATCAGTGAAGGTGGGCGTTCGAACACCGGGGAGCTGTTTTTT. Amino acid sequence: CAISEGGRSNTGELFF.

The chain uses TRBV21-1 and TRBJ1-5; the table assigns TRBD1, which was not confirmed against the DNA. TRBV21-1 is annotated as a pseudogene. The CDR3 consists of 15 residues. The CDR3 here is CASSKGGTGDQPQHF. The CDR3 DNA reads TGTGCCAGCAGCAAAGGAGGGACAGGGGATCAGCCCCAGCATTTT.